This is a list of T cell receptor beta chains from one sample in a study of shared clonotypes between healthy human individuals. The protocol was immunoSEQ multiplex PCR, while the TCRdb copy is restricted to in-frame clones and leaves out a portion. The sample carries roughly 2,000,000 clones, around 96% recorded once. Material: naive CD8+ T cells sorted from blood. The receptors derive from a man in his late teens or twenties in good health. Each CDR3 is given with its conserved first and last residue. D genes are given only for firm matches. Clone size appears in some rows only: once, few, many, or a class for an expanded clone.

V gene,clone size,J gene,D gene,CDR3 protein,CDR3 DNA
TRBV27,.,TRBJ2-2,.,CASSFGGRVGELFF,TGTGCCAGCAGTTTTGGGGGGCGCGTCGGGGAGCTGTTTTTT
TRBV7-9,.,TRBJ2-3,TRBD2,CASSSLAGEPSSTDTQYF,TGTGCCAGCAGCTCTCTAGCGGGGGAGCCTTCTAGCACAGATACGCAGTATTTT
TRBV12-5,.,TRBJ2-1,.,CASGLAKLAANEQFF,TGTGCTAGTGGTTTGGCGAAACTAGCCGCCAATGAGCAGTTCTTC
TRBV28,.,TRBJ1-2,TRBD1,CASSYRTGVDGYTF,TGTGCCAGCAGTTACCGGACAGGGGTCGATGGCTACACCTTC
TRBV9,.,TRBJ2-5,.,CASSGDRTGSLETQYF,TGTGCCAGCAGCGGAGACCGTACAGGGAGCCTCGAGACCCAGTACTTC
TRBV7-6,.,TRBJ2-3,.,CASSLENADTQYF,TGTGCCAGCAGCTTAGAAAATGCAGATACGCAGTATTTT
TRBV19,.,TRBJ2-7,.,CASSILFGAYEQYF,TGTGCCAGTAGTATACTGTTCGGGGCCTACGAGCAGTACTTC
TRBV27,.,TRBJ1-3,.,CASASGSSGNTIYF,TGTGCCAGCGCCTCCGGGAGCTCTGGAAACACCATATATTTT
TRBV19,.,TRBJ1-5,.,CASSLFGGQYSNQPQHF,TGTGCCAGTAGTCTCTTTGGAGGGCAATATAGCAATCAGCCCCAGCATTTT
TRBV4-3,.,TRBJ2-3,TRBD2,CASSHQLAGNTDTQYF,TGCGCCAGCAGCCACCAACTAGCGGGGAACACAGATACGCAGTATTTT
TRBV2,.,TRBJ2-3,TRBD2,CASSASGSTDTQYF,TGTGCCAGCAGCGCTAGCGGAAGCACAGATACGCAGTATTTT
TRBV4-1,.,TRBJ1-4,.,CASSRRDGLGLFF,TGCGCCAGCAGCCGAAGGGACGGACTTGGGCTGTTTTTT
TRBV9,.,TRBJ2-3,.,CASSVEGYTQYF,TGTGCCAGCAGCGTAGAGGGTTATACGCAGTATTTT
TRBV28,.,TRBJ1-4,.,CASSLFEGNEKLFF,TGTGCCAGCAGCTTATTCGAGGGAAATGAAAAACTGTTTTTT
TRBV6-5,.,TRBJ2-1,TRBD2,CASSYLWGGEDNEQFF,TGTGCCAGCAGTTACCTCTGGGGGGGGGAGGACAATGAGCAGTTCTTC
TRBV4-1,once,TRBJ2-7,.,CASSQQAVMGEQYF,TGCGCCAGCAGCCAACAAGCAGTGATGGGGGAGCAGTACTTC
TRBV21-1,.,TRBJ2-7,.,CASSRPPVLAHEQYF,TGTGCCAGCAGCAGGCCTCCAGTTCTCGCCCACGAGCAGTACTTC
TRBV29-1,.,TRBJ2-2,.,CSVEDEGQNTGELFF,TGCAGCGTTGAAGATGAGGGACAGAACACCGGGGAGCTGTTTTTT
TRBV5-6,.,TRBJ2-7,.,CASSSGPKEQYF,TGTGCCAGCAGCTCGGGACCGAAAGAGCAGTACTTC
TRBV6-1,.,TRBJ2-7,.,CASSEKSRVYEQYF,TGTGCCAGCAGTGAAAAAAGCAGGGTGTACGAGCAGTACTTC
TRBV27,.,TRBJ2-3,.,CASSLTSTDTQYF,TGTGCCAGCAGTTTAACCTCCACAGATACGCAGTATTTT
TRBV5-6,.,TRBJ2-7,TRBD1,CASSTVSGQLTYEQYF,TGTGCCAGCAGCACTGTGTCGGGACAGCTTACCTACGAGCAGTACTTC
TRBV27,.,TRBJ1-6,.,CASRHGQSGSPLHF,TGTGCCAGCAGACACGGACAGTCGGGTTCACCCCTCCACTTT
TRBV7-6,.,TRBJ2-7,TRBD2,CASSLVGSGGLSYEQYF,TGTGCCAGCAGCTTAGTTGGTAGCGGGGGATTATCCTACGAGCAGTACTTC
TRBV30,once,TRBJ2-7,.,CAWSAGHGGYEQYF,TGTGCCTGGAGTGCGGGACATGGTGGCTACGAGCAGTACTTC
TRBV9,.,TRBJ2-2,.,CASSVAGGELFF,TGTGCCAGCAGCGTAGCGGGCGGGGAGCTGTTTTTT
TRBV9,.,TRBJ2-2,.,CASSPGVPGELFF,TGTGCCAGCAGCCCAGGGGTCCCCGGGGAGCTGTTTTTT
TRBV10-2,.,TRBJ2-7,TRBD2,CASSESPSGGLYEQYF,TGCGCCAGCAGTGAGTCGCCTAGCGGGGGGCTCTACGAGCAGTACTTC
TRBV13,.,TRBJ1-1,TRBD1,CASSLGGQMNTEAFF,TGTGCCAGCAGCTTAGGGGGACAGATGAACACTGAAGCTTTCTTT
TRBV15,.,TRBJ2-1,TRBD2,CATSLGLADSYNEQFF,TGTGCCACCAGCTTGGGACTAGCGGACTCCTACAATGAGCAGTTCTTC
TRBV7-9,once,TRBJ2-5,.,CASSPTDQETQYF,TGTGCCAGCAGCCCGACAGATCAAGAGACCCAGTACTTC
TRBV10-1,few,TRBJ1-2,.,CASSAGEGGYTF,TGCGCCAGCAGTGCAGGGGAGGGTGGCTACACCTTC
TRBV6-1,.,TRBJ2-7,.,CASSVYNPTAEYEQYF,TGTGCCAGCAGTGTATATAACCCGACGGCGGAATACGAGCAGTACTTC
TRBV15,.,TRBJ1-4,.,CATSSLTERNEKLFF,TGTGCCACCAGCAGCCTGACAGAACGGAATGAAAAACTGTTTTTT
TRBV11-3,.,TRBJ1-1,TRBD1,CASSLDRGPFTEAFF,TGTGCCAGCAGCCTCGACAGGGGGCCCTTCACTGAAGCTTTCTTT
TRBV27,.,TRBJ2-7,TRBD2,CASSPSGTSSYEQYF,TGTGCCAGCAGTCCGTCCGGGACTAGCTCCTACGAGCAGTACTTC
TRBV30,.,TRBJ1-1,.,CAWVGNQVEAFF,TGTGCCTGGGTCGGGAACCAGGTTGAAGCTTTCTTT
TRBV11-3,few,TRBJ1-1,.,CASSGKEAFF,TGTGCCTCGTCGGGGAAAGAAGCTTTCTTT
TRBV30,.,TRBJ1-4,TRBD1,CAWSGRTGHEKLFF,TGTGCCTGGAGTGGCCGGACAGGGCATGAAAAACTGTTTTTT
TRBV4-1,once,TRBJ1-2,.,CASSQDSTGGGYTF,TGCGCCAGCAGCCAAGACAGCACAGGCGGTGGCTACACCTTC
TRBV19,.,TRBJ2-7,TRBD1,CASSWTGASYEQYF,TGTGCCAGTAGTTGGACAGGCGCGTCCTACGAGCAGTACTTC
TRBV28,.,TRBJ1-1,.,CASSFTRTNTEAFF,TGTGCCAGCAGTTTTACGAGGACTAACACTGAAGCTTTCTTT
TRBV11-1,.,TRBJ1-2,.,CASSLDLGVTRDYGYTF,TGTGCCAGCAGCTTAGATTTAGGGGTAACGAGGGACTATGGCTACACCTTC
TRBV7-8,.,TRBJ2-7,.,CASSLVQGINEQYF,TGTGCCAGCAGCTTAGTACAGGGAATTAACGAGCAGTACTTC
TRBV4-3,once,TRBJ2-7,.,CASSQDNGESYEQYF,TGCGCCAGCAGCCAAGATAACGGGGAATCCTACGAGCAGTACTTC
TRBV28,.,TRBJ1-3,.,CASSPPQGVLGNTIYF,TGTGCCAGCAGTCCACCACAGGGAGTCTTAGGAAACACCATATATTTT
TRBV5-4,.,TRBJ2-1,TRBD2,CASIPPGLAYNEQFF,TGTGCCAGCATCCCACCGGGACTAGCGTACAATGAGCAGTTCTTC
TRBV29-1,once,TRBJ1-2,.,CSVIAGDGYTF,TGCAGCGTTATTGCGGGAGATGGCTACACCTTC
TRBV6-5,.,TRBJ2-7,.,CASSLLNSYEQYF,TGTGCCAGCAGCCTCCTAAACTCCTACGAGCAGTACTTC
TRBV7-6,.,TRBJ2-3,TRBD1,CASSSWTGPTDTQYF,TGTGCCAGCAGCTCTTGGACAGGGCCCACAGATACGCAGTATTTT
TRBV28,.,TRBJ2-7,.,CASSRSQSDSYYEQYF,TGTGCCAGCAGTCGGAGCCAGTCGGACAGTTACTACGAGCAGTACTTC
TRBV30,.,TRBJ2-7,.,CAWSVLWDISYEQYF,TGTGCCTGGAGTGTACTCTGGGACATCTCCTACGAGCAGTACTTC
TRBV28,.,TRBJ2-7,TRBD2,CASSIAGGTYEQYF,TGTGCCAGCAGTATAGCGGGGGGGACCTACGAGCAGTACTTC